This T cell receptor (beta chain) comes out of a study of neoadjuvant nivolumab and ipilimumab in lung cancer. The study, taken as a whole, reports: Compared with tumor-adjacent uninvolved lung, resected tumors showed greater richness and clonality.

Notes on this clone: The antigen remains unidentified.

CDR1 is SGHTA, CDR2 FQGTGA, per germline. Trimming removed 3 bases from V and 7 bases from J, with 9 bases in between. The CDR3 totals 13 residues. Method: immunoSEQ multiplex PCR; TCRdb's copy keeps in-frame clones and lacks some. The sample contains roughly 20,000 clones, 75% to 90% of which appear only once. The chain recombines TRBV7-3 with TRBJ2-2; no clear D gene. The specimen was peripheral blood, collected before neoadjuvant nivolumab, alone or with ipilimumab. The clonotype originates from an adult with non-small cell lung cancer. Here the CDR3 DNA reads TGTGCCAGCAGCTTGACGGTTATCGGGGAGCTGTTTTTT. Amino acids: CASSLTVIGELFF.